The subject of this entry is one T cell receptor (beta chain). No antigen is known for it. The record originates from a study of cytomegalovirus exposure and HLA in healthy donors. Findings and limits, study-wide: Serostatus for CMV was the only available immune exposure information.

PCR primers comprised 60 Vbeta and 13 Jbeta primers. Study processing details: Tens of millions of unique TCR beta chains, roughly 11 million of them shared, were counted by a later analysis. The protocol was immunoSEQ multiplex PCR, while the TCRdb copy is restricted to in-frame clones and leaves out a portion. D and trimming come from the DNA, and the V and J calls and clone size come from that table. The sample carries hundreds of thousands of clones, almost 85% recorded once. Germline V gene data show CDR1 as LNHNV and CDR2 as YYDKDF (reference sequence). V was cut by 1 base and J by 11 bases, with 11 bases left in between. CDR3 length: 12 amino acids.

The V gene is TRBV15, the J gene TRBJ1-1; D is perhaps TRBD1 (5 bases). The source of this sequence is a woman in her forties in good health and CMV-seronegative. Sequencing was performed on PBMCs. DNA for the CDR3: TGTGCCACCAGCAGAGTTCCAGGGAAGGCTTTCTTT. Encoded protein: CATSRVPGKAFF.